The rows below give T cell receptor beta chains drawn from one sample of a study of human T cells and chemical hapten exposure. TCRdb passed the RACE reads through MiXCR, listing each CDR3 protein once. This sample has about 99,000 distinct CDR3 sequences, with 9.5% to 15% found just once. The source was whole blood, collected in connection with sensitization to the hapten diphenylcyclopropenone (DPC). All receptors come from a woman aged 35 to 49 with alopecia areata. Some clones in this sample may be carry-over from other donors' samples. Each CDR3 is given with its conserved first and last residue. D genes are given only for firm matches. Not every row has a clone size; where given, it reads once, few, many or a size class.

d_call,cdr3_length,j_call,v_call,clone_size,cdr3_aa,cdr3_nt
TRBD1,13,TRBJ1-1,TRBV10-3,NA,CAISRTGDTEAFF,TGTGCCATCAGTCGGACAGGAGACACTGAAGCTTTCTTT
NA,14,TRBJ2-2,TRBV12-3/TRBV12-4,many,CASSLLEGTGELFF,TGTGCCAGCAGTCTACTTGAGGGTACGGGGGAGCTGTTTTTT
TRBD2,13,TRBJ2-1,TRBV11-2,NA,CAVTSGSYNEQFF,TGTGCCGTTACTAGCGGGAGCTACAATGAGCAGTTCTTC
NA,13,TRBJ1-1,TRBV19,NA,CARTTGFDTEAFF,TGTGCCAGAACGACAGGATTCGACACTGAAGCTTTCTTT
TRBD1,13,TRBJ1-2,TRBV24-1,many,CATSVQGWDGYTF,TGTGCCACCAGTGTACAGGGGTGGGATGGCTACACCTTC
TRBD2,16,TRBJ2-1,TRBV3-1,few,CASSQAGTSGSSEQFF,TGTGCCAGCAGCCAAGCGGGGACTAGCGGGAGCAGTGAGCAGTTCTTC
NA,22,TRBJ2-3,TRBV4-3,NA,CASSQEPPRGLAGGGITDTQYF,TGCGCCAGCAGCCAAGAACCCCCCCGTGGGCTAGCAGGGGGGGGAATCACAGATACGCAGTATTTT
NA,13,TRBJ2-7,TRBV2,few,CASSSLAPYEQYF,TGTGCCAGCAGTAGTCTAGCGCCCTACGAGCAGTACTTC
TRBD2,16,TRBJ2-3,TRBV11-3,NA,CASSLTGTSGSDTQYF,TGTGCCAGCAGCTTAACCGGGACTAGCGGGAGTGATACGCAGTATTTT
NA,11,TRBJ1-1,TRBV20-1,few,CSASLTTEAFF,TGCAGTGCTAGCTTGACCACTGAAGCTTTCTTT